The present entry profiles one T cell receptor beta chain with its context. What it recognizes is unknown. Germline lookup yields CDR1 MNHEY and CDR2 SVGAGI. There are 14 residues in the CDR3. Between the trimmed V and J ends, which lost 4 bases and 5 bases, there was a span of 14 bases. The data belong to a study of graft-versus-host responses after intestinal transplantation. Whole-study context: Grafts were multivisceral, liver-intestinal, or isolated intestinal. The study gave all recipients anti-thymocyte globulin induction, then tacrolimus and steroids for three to four years.

Study-wide results and limits: Present in recipient marrow, GvH clones included some that appeared first in ileum or blood.

Measured with immunoSEQ multiplex PCR; TCRdb has only the in-frame clones, and not every one. Here the sample spans 90,000 to 130,000 clones, 93% being singletons. Source: unstimulated CD8+ T cells sorted from spleen or lymph node cells, taken before intestinal transplant. J is TRBJ1-2 and V is TRBV6-5; D is possibly TRBD1 (5 bases). The clonotype comes from a human donor who received an intestinal transplant. The CDR3: CASSSSETAYGYTF. CDR3 coding DNA: TGTGCCAGCAGTTCGTCCGAGACAGCGTATGGCTACACCTTC.